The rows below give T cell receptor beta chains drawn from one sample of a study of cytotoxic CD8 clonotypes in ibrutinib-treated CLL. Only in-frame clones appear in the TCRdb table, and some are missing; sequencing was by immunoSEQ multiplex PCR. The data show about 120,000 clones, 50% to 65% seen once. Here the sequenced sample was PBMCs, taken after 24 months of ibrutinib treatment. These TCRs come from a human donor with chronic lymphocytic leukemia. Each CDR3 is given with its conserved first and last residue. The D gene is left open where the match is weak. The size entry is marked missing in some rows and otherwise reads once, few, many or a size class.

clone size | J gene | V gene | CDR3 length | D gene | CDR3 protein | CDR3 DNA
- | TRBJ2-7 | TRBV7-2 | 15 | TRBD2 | CASSSSPAGGYEQYF | TGTGCCAGCAGCTCCTCCCCTGCGGGGGGCTACGAGCAGTACTTC
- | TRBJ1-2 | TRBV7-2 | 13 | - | CASSFKGRSGYTF | TGTGCCAGCAGCTTTAAGGGAAGGTCTGGCTACACCTTC
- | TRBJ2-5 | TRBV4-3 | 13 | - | CASSLRLAETQYF | TGCGCCAGCAGCCTCCGACTTGCAGAGACCCAGTACTTC
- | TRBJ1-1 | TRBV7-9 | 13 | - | CASSVDSNTEAFF | TGTGCCAGCAGCGTGGACAGTAACACTGAAGCTTTCTTT
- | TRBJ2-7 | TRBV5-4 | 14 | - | CASSLEVAMEEQYF | TGTGCCAGCAGCTTGGAGGTAGCAATGGAAGAGCAGTACTTC
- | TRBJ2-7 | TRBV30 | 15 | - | CAWSPLQWTTGGQYF | TGTGCCTGGAGTCCTCTACAATGGACAACCGGGGGCCAGTACTTC
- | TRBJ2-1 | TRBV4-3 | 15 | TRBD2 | CASSLTSGTYNEQFF | TGCGCCAGCAGCTTAACTAGCGGGACCTACAATGAGCAGTTCTTC
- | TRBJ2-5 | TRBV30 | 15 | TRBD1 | CAWRRGGLSGETQYF | TGTGCCTGGAGAAGAGGGGGCCTGTCTGGGGAGACCCAGTACTTC
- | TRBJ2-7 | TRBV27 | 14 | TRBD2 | CASSLSGGEGEQYF | TGTGCCAGCAGTTTATCGGGTGGGGAGGGCGAGCAGTACTTC
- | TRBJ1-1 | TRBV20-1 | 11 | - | CSSQEYTEAFF | TGCAGTTCCCAGGAGTACACTGAAGCTTTCTTT
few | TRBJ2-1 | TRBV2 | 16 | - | CASSQGRGVSYNEQFF | TGTGCCAGCTCCCAGGGGAGGGGGGTCTCCTACAATGAGCAGTTCTTC
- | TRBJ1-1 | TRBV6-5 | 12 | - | CASSFQGKKAFF | TGTGCCAGCAGTTTTCAGGGAAAAAAAGCTTTCTTT
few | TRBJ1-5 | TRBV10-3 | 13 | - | CAISEGEDQPQHF | TGTGCCATCAGTGAAGGGGAAGATCAGCCCCAGCATTTT
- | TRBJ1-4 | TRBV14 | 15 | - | CASSQVLGANEKLFF | TGTGCCAGCAGCCAAGTTCTGGGAGCTAATGAAAAACTGTTTTTT
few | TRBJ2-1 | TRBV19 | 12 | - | CASSPGYNEQFF | TGTGCCAGTAGTCCGGGTTACAATGAGCAGTTCTTC
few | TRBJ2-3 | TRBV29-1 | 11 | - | CSADTPDTQYF | TGCAGCGCCGATACACCGGATACGCAGTATTTT
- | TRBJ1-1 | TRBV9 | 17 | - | CASSVALRAGGNTEAFF | TGTGCCAGCAGCGTTGCGTTAAGAGCGGGGGGGAACACTGAAGCTTTCTTT
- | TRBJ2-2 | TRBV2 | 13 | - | CASSEAGTGELFF | TGTGCCAGCAGTGAAGCCGGCACCGGGGAGCTGTTTTTT
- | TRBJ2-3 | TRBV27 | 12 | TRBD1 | CASSFRQGAQYF | TGTGCCAGCAGTTTTAGACAGGGAGCGCAGTATTTT
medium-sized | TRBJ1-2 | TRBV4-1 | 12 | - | CASSQDSEGYTF | TGTGCCAGCAGCCAAGATTCAGAAGGCTACACCTTC
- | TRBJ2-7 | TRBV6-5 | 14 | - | CASSYSNGFYEQYF | TGTGCCAGCAGTTACTCGAACGGTTTCTACGAGCAGTACTTC
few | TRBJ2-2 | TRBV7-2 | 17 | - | CASSRTSNSGNTGELFF | TGTGCCAGCAGCCGTACCTCGAATAGCGGGAACACCGGGGAGCTGTTTTTT
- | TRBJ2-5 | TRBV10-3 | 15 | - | CAISDGGAIQETQYF | TGTGCCATCAGTGACGGGGGAGCTATCCAAGAGACCCAGTACTTC
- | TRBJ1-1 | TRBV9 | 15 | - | CASSAGWGSDTEAFF | TGTGCCAGCAGCGCGGGGTGGGGTTCGGACACTGAAGCTTTCTTT
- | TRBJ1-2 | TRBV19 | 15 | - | CASSLRQDGPYGYTF | TGTGCCAGTAGTCTCCGACAGGATGGTCCCTATGGCTACACCTTC
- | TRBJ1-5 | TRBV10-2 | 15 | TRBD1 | CASSDRAGGSQPQHF | TGCGCCAGCAGCGACAGGGCTGGAGGAAGTCAGCCCCAGCATTTT
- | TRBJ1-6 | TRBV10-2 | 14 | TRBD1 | CASSETGGNSPLHF | TGCGCCAGCAGTGAGACAGGGGGGAATTCACCCCTCCACTTT
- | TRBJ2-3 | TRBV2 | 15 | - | CASSEEGLFTDTQYF | TGTGCCAGCAGTGAAGAGGGGCTATTCACAGATACGCAGTATTTT
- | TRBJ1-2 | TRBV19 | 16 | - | CASSILLGGGNYGYTF | TGTGCCAGTAGTATCCTCCTGGGGGGGGGTAACTATGGCTACACCTTC
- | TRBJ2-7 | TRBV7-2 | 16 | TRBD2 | CASSLGVAGGSYEQYF | TGTGCCAGCAGCTTAGGTGTGGCGGGGGGCTCCTACGAGCAGTACTTC
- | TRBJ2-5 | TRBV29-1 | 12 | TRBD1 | CNAKQGDETQYF | TGCAACGCGAAACAGGGGGATGAGACCCAGTACTTC
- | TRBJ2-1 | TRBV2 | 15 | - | CASRERTGREGEQFF | TGTGCCAGCAGAGAACGGACAGGGCGGGAGGGTGAGCAGTTCTTC
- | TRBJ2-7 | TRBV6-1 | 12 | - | CASSERGYEQYF | TGTGCCAGCAGTGAACGGGGGTACGAGCAGTACTTC
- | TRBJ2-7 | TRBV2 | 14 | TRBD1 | CASRPGQGAYEQYF | TGTGCCAGCAGACCCGGACAGGGTGCGTACGAGCAGTACTTC
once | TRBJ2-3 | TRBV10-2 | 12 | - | CASSEWGDTQYF | TGCGCCAGCAGTGAGTGGGGAGATACGCAGTATTTT
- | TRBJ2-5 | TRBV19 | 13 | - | CASSLLVRETQYF | TGTGCCAGTAGCCTCCTCGTAAGGGAGACCCAGTACTTC
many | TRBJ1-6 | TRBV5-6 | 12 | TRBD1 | CASSPTGAALHF | TGTGCCAGCAGCCCTACAGGGGCGGCCCTCCACTTT
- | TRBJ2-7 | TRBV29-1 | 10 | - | CSVLTREQYF | TGCAGCGTTCTTACGAGGGAGCAGTACTTC
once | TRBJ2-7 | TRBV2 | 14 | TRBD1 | CASSARQGANEQYF | TGTGCCAGCAGTGCTCGACAGGGTGCGAACGAGCAGTACTTC
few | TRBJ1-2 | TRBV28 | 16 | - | CASSLSTITTNYGYTF | TGTGCCAGCAGTCTATCCACAATAACAACTAACTATGGCTACACCTTC
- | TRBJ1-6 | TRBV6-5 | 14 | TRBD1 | CASKTDRGDSPLHF | TGTGCCAGCAAAACCGACAGGGGGGATTCACCCCTCCACTTT
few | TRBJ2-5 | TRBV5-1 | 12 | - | CASSTNLETQYF | TGCGCCAGCAGCACTAACTTAGAGACCCAGTACTTC
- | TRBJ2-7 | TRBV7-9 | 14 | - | CASSPQGSVYEQYF | TGTGCCAGCAGTCCTCAAGGGAGTGTCTACGAGCAGTACTTC
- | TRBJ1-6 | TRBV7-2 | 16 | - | CASSLMEGGKGSPLHF | TGTGCCAGCAGCTTAATGGAGGGGGGGAAAGGATCACCCCTCCACTTT
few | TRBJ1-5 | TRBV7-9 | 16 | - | CASSLAGAQINQPQHF | TGTGCCAGCAGCTTAGCCGGGGCCCAGATCAATCAGCCCCAGCATTTT
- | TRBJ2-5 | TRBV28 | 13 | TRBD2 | CASNSGGVETQYF | TGTGCCAGCAACTCTGGGGGGGTAGAGACCCAGTACTTC
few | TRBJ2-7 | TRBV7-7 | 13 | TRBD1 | CASSKGQGGEQYF | TGTGCTAGCAGCAAAGGACAGGGAGGCGAGCAGTACTTC
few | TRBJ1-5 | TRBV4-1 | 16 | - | CASSQDGGIGNQPQHF | TGCGCCAGCAGCCAAGATGGTGGGATAGGGAATCAGCCCCAGCATTTT
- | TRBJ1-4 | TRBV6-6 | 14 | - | CASSYPGAGEKLFF | TGTGCCAGCAGTTACCCAGGGGCTGGAGAAAAACTGTTTTTT
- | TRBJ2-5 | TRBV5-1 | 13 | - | CASSLMGRETQYF | TGCGCCAGCAGCTTGATGGGCAGAGAGACCCAGTACTTC
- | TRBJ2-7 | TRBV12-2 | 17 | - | CARPAPGRLAPKYEQYF | TGTGCAAGGCCCGCGCCAGGACGGCTAGCCCCTAAGTACGAGCAGTACTTC
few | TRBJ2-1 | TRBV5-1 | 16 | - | CASSLGGGGAYNEQFF | TGCGCCAGCAGCTTGGGTGGCGGGGGCGCCTACAATGAGCAGTTCTTC
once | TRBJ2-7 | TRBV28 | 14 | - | CASSSPLYTYEQYF | TGTGCCAGCAGTTCTCCCCTCTATACCTACGAGCAGTACTTC
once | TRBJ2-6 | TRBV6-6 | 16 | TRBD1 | CAISTGVISGANVLTF | TGTGCCATCTCGACAGGGGTCATCTCTGGGGCCAACGTCCTGACTTTC